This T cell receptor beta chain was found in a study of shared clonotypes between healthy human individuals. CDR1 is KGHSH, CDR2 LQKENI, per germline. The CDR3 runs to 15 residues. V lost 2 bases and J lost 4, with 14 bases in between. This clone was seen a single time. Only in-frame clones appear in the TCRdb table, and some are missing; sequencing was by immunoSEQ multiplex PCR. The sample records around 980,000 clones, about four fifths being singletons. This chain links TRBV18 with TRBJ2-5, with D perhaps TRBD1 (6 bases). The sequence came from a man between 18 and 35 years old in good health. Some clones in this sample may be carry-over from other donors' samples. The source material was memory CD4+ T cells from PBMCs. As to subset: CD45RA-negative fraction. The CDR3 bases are TGTGCCAGCTCACCAGGGGGCAGCAATATAGAGACCCAGTACTTC. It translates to CASSPGGSNIETQYF.